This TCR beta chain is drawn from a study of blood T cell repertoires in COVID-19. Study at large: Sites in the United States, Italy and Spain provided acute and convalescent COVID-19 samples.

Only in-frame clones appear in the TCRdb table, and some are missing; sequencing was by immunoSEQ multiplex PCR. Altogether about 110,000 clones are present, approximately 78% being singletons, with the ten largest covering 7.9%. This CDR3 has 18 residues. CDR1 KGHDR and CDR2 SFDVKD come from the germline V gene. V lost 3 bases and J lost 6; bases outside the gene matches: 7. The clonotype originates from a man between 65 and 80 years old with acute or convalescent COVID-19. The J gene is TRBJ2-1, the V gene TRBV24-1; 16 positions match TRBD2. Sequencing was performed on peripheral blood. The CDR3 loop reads CATSDGTSGRAWGNEQFF. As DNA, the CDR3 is TGTGCCACCAGTGATGGGACTAGCGGGAGGGCCTGGGGCAATGAGCAGTTCTTC.